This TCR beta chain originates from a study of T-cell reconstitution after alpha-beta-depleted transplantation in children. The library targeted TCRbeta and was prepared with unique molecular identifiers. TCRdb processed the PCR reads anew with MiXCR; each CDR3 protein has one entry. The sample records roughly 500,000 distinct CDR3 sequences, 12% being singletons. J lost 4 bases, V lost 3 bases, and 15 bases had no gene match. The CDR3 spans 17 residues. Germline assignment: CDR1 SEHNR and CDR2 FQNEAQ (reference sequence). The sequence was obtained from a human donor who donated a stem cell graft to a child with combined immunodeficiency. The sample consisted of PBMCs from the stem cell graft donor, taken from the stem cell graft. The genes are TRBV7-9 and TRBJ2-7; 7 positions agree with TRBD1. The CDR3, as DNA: TGTGCCAGCAGCTTCCCAAAATATGCAGGGGGTGGTTACGAGCAGTACTTC. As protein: CASSFPKYAGGGYEQYF.